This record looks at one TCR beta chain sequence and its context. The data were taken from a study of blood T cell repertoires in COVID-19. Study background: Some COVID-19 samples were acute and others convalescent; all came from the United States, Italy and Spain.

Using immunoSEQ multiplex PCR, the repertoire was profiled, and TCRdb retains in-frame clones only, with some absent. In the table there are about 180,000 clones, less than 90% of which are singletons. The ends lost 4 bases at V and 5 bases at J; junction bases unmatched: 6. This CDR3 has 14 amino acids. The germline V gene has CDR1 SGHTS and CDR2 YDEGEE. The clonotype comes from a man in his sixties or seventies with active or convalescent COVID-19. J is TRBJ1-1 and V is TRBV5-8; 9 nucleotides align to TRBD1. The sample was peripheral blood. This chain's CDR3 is CASSLGQGWTEAFF. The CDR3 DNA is TGTGCCAGCAGCCTAGGACAGGGGTGGACTGAAGCTTTCTTT.